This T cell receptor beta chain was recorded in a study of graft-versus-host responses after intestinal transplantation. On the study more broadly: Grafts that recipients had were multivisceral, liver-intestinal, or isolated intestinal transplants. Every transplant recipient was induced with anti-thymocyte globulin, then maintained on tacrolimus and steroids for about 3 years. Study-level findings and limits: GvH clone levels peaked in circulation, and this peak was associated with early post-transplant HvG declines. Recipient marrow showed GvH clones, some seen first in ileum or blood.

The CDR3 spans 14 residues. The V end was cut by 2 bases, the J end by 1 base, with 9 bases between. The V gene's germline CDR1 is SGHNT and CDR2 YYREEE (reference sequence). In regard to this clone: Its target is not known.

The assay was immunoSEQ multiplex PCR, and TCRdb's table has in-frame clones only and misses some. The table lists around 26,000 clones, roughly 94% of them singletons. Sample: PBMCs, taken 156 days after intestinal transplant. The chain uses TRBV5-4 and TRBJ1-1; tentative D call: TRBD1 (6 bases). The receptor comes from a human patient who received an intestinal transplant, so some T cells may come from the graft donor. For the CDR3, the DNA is TGTGCCAGCAGCTTCAGGGGTGGGAACACTGAAGCTTTCTTT. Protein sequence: CASSFRGGNTEAFF.